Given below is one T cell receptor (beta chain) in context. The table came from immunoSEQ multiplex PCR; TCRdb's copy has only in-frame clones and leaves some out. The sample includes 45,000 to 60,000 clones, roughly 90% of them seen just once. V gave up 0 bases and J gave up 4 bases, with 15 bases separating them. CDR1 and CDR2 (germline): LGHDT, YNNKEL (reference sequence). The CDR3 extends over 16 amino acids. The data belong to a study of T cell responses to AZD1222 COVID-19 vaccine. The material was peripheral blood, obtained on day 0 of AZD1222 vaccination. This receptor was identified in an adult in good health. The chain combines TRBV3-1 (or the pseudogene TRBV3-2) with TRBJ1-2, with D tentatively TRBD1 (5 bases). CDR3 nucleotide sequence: TGTGCCAGCAGCCAAGATGGGGGACTTGCTTTCTATGGCTACACCTTC. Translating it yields CASSQDGGLAFYGYTF.